One sample yielded the 30 T cell receptor beta chains listed below, sequenced in a study of blood T cell repertoires in COVID-19. Generated by immunoSEQ multiplex PCR, the TCRdb table keeps only in-frame clones and is missing some. The sample has 170,000 or so clones, around 86% seen once. Sequencing was performed on peripheral blood. These receptor sequences come from a man in his forties with active or convalescent COVID-19.

The chain is built from TRBV29-1 and TRBJ2-5; TRBD1 matches at 7 bases. Germline-derived CDR1 and CDR2 are SQVTM and ANQGSEA. This CDR3 has 15 residues. V shed 3 bases and J 2 bases; nucleotides not matched to a gene: 9. The CDR3 nucleotides are TGCAGCGTTGAGCTATCAGACAGGGCTCAAGAGACCCAGTACTTC. Translation: CSVELSDRAQETQYF.

The rearrangement links TRBV9 to TRBJ2-1; no reliable D call. Germline CDR1 reads SGDLS; CDR2 reads YYNGEE. This CDR3 has 15 amino acids. Trimming removed 4 bases from V and 0 bases from J, with 11 bases in between. The CDR3 sequence is CASSLLSSSYNEQFF. Here the CDR3 DNA reads TGTGCCAGCAGCCTACTTTCGAGCTCCTACAATGAGCAGTTCTTC.

The chain is built from TRBV5-5 and TRBJ2-3, with 10 bases identical to TRBD2. The length of the CDR3 is 16 residues. With 0 bases clipped from V and 2 bases from J, the junction kept 3 bases outside the gene matches. Germline V gene data show CDR1 as SGHKS and CDR2 as YYEKEE (reference sequence). The CDR3 spells CASSLGTSGSTDTQYF. As DNA, the CDR3 is TGTGCCAGCAGCTTGGGGACTAGCGGATCCACAGATACGCAGTATTTT.

V is TRBV5-1 and J is TRBJ1-3; TRBD1 is a possible D gene (5 bases). Deletions cut 4 bases from V and 4 bases from J, with 12 bases between. Germline CDR1 reads SGHRS; CDR2 reads YFSETQ. The CDR3 is 14 amino acids. The DNA for the CDR3 is TGCGCCAGCAGCCCCGACAGATCGGGAAACACCATATATTTT. Its protein product is CASSPDRSGNTIYF.

This clone was seen a handful of times. This chain uses TRBV21-1 with TRBJ1-6; the D call TRBD1 from the table was never checked on the DNA. TRBV21-1 is given as a pseudogene. The CDR3 has 14 amino acids. DNA for the CDR3: TGTGCCAGCAGGAGAGGACAGAGTAATTCACCCCTCCACTTT. Translation: CASRRGQSNSPLHF.

The chain combines TRBV28 with TRBJ1-6, with 10 positions matching TRBD1. J gave up 0 bases and V 4 bases, and 3 bases lay outside the gene matches. Germline values: CDR1 MDHEN, CDR2 SYDVKM. The CDR3 loop spans 17 amino acids. CDR3 nucleotide sequence: TGTGCCAGCAGTTCGGGACAGGGGAGCTCCTATAATTCACCCCTCCACTTT. Translated, it gives CASSSGQGSSYNSPLHF.

V and J are TRBV4-2 and TRBJ2-3; D may be TRBD2 (5 bases). V lost 0 bases and J lost 0, with 10 bases in between. There are 16 residues in the CDR3. The germline V gene encodes CDR1 LGHNA and CDR2 YNFKEQ. The CDR3 is CASSQDGELSTDTQYF. The CDR3 bases are TGTGCCAGCAGCCAAGATGGGGAGTTGAGCACAGATACGCAGTATTTT.

This chain connects TRBV18 to TRBJ2-2; no clear D. V dropped 2 bases and J dropped 2 bases, with 12 bases sitting between them. Germline CDR1 and CDR2: KGHSH and LQKENI. The CDR3 contains 16 residues. CDR3 protein: CASSPSAQTNTGELFF. DNA for the CDR3: TGTGCCAGCTCACCAAGCGCACAAACTAACACCGGGGAGCTGTTTTTT.

Written as DNA, the CDR3 is TGTGCCAGCAGCTTAACGGGACTAGCGGGGGCGAGCTCCTACAATGAGCAGTTCTTC. Amino acids: CASSLTGLAGASSYNEQFF. The chain carries TRBV7-3 and TRBJ2-1; 14 nucleotides align to TRBD2. Germline assignment: CDR1 SGHTA and CDR2 FQGTGA. The CDR3 covers 19 residues. With V trimmed by 0 bases and J by 0 bases, 4 bases remained unmatched.

CDR3 amino acids: CASTGTNTGELFF. The CDR3 coding sequence is TGTGCCAGTACCGGGACAAACACCGGGGAGCTGTTTTTT. J is TRBJ2-2 and V is TRBV19, with a tentative D call TRBD1 (6 bases). This CDR3 contains 13 residues. Per the germline V gene, CDR1 is LNHDA and CDR2 is SQIVND (reference sequence). V lost 7 bases, J lost 2 bases, and 8 bases lay in between.

The rearrangement joins TRBV20-1 to TRBJ1-1; no firm D call. Germline assignment: CDR1 DFQATT and CDR2 SNEGSKA (reference sequence). The CDR3 is 11 residues long. DNA of the CDR3: TGCAGGGCCGGGCGGGGCACTGAAGCTTTCTTT. Amino acid sequence: CRAGRGTEAFF.

The genes are TRBV3-1 (or the pseudogene TRBV3-2) and TRBJ2-6; 8 bases map to TRBD1. The CDR3 spans 18 residues. V lost 2 bases, J lost 0 bases, and 6 bases stayed unmatched. Germline CDR1 is LGHDT and CDR2 is YNNKEL (reference sequence). In nucleotides, the CDR3 is TGTGCCAGCAGCCAATTCGGGACAGGCTACTCTGGGGCCAACGTCCTGACTTTC. It translates to CASSQFGTGYSGANVLTF.

This clone appeared a single time. This chain uses TRBV6-5 with TRBJ2-3, with D maybe TRBD1 (5 bases). CDR3 length equals 14 residues. Between the trimmed V and J ends, which lost 5 bases and 4 bases, there was a span of 13 bases. Germline CDR1 reads MNHEY; CDR2 reads SVGAGI. Here the CDR3 reads CASSQGNRADTQYF. Here the CDR3 DNA reads TGTGCCAGCAGTCAGGGAAACCGGGCAGATACGCAGTATTTT.

V usage is TRBV27 and J usage is TRBJ2-2, with 13 bases aligning to TRBD2. CDR3 size: 15 residues. Germline trimming cut 4 bases from V and 7 bases from J; bases unmatched to any gene: 3. CDR1 is MNHEY and CDR2 is SMNVEV in the germline V gene (reference sequence). CDR3 region: CASSSTSGGIGELFF. As DNA, the CDR3 is TGTGCCAGCAGTTCGACTAGCGGGGGGATCGGGGAGCTGTTTTTT.

The rearrangement uses TRBV27 and TRBJ2-1; no clear D. V was clipped by 3 bases and J by 5 bases, with 5 bases between them. The CDR3 runs to 12 residues. Germline V CDR1 and CDR2: MNHEY, SMNVEV (reference sequence). CDR3 DNA sequence: TGTGCCAGCAGTTTCAGGAACAATGAGCAGTTCTTC. Translation gives CASSFRNNEQFF.

This clone occurred many times. The chain has TRBV28 and TRBJ1-2, with 7 nucleotides matching TRBD1. In germline, CDR1 is MDHEN, CDR2 SYDVKM. The CDR3 is 14 amino acids. Trimming removed 1 base from V and 3 bases from J; junction bases left unmatched: 2. The CDR3 nucleotides read TGTGCCAGCAGTTTATTTCAGGGGGACTATGGCTACACCTTC. It translates to CASSLFQGDYGYTF.

The V gene is TRBV7-9, the J gene TRBJ2-6; the D gene is possibly TRBD2 (6 bases). V was cut by 8 bases and J by 1 base, with 6 bases left in between. This CDR3 has 13 residues. Germline CDR1 reads SEHNR; CDR2 reads FQNEAQ (reference sequence). The CDR3 protein is CASGGSGANVLTF. The CDR3 nucleotides read TGTGCCAGCGGGGGGTCTGGGGCCAACGTCCTGACTTTC.

The chain has TRBV11-2 and TRBJ2-3; D may be TRBD2 (7 bases). The CDR3 extends over 15 amino acids. Germline values: CDR1 SGHAT, CDR2 FQNNGV. V was clipped by 0 bases and J by 7 bases, with 14 bases between them. The chain's CDR3 is CASSLEGGGPHTQYF. CDR3 DNA: TGTGCCAGCAGCTTAGAGGGCGGGGGCCCCCATACGCAGTATTTT.

The V gene is TRBV9, the J gene TRBJ2-1; 8 bases map to TRBD2. Germline loops: CDR1 SGDLS, CDR2 YYNGEE. Trimming at V came to 0 bases and at J to 8 bases, leaving 7 bases not matched to a gene. CDR3 length equals 15 residues. DNA of the CDR3: TGTGCCAGCAGCGTAGACGGGACTAGGTCTGATGAGCAGTTCTTC. Protein sequence: CASSVDGTRSDEQFF.

The J gene is TRBJ1-2, the V gene TRBV7-2; D call uncertain. The CDR3 has 14 residues. The ends were cut back, 3 bases at V and 4 bases at J, with 12 bases in the middle. Germline CDR1 reads SGHTA; CDR2 reads FQGNSA. CDR3 loop: CASSFGFSGYGYTF. DNA of the CDR3: TGTGCCAGCAGCTTCGGGTTTAGTGGCTATGGCTACACCTTC.

This chain connects TRBV15 to TRBJ1-1, with a weak D call TRBD1 (5 bases). Germline lookup yields CDR1 LNHNV and CDR2 YYDKDF (reference sequence). This CDR3 is 14 amino acids long. V was shortened by 0 bases and J by 6 bases, with 11 bases between the two germline ends. CDR3 sequence reads: CATSRDGAYAEAFF. In DNA form, the CDR3 reads TGTGCCACCAGCAGAGATGGGGCGTACGCTGAAGCTTTCTTT.

The chain uses TRBV7-9 and TRBJ1-1, with no clear D. The CDR3 is 16 residues long. The V gene's germline CDR1 is SEHNR and CDR2 FQNEAQ (reference sequence). The V end was cut by 5 bases, the J end by 0 bases, with 16 bases between. Here the CDR3 DNA reads TGTGCCAGCAGCCCCCTGGGGTCCGGGATGAACACTGAAGCTTTCTTT. This codes for CASSPLGSGMNTEAFF.

The rearrangement links TRBV7-2 to TRBJ2-1; 8 positions match TRBD2. CDR3 length: 15 residues. Germline V gene sequence: CDR1 SGHTA, CDR2 FQGNSA. V shed 4 bases, J shed 9 bases, and the junction held 11 bases outside the gene matches. Here the CDR3 DNA reads TGTGCCAGCAGCTCAACCGGGACTAGTCTCGGTGAGCAGTTCTTC. Residues: CASSSTGTSLGEQFF.

This rearrangement joins TRBV28 to TRBJ1-2; D is possibly TRBD1 (5 bases). V lost 5 bases and J lost 0, with 10 bases in between. Germline V gives CDR1 MDHEN, CDR2 SYDVKM. CDR3 length equals 14 residues. This chain's CDR3 is CASSTGLANYGYTF. The CDR3 bases are TGTGCCAGCAGTACAGGTTTAGCTAACTATGGCTACACCTTC.

The chain is built from TRBV4-2 and TRBJ2-7; possible D gene TRBD1, 6 bases. Germline CDR1 and CDR2: LGHNA and YNFKEQ. Trimming took 5 bases from V and 5 from J, leaving 19 bases between them. CDR3 length: 15 amino acids. The CDR3 DNA sequence: TGTGCCAGCAGCTCAGGGACATCTATGGCAAACGAGCAGTACTTC. It translates to CASSSGTSMANEQYF.

This chain joins TRBV6-6 and TRBJ1-2; D might be TRBD1 (5 bases). The CDR3 consists of 16 residues. In germline, CDR1 is MNHNY, CDR2 SVGAGI (reference sequence). With 3 bases removed from V and 4 bases from J, the gap between germline ends came to 18 bases. The CDR3: CASSYSRGGLFYGYTF. Written as DNA, the CDR3 is TGTGCCAGCAGTTATTCCCGGGGGGGTCTCTTCTATGGCTACACCTTC.

The gene calls are TRBV5-1 and TRBJ2-2, with 7 bases matching TRBD1. V shed 4 bases and J 3 bases; nucleotides not matched to a gene: 6. The CDR3 runs to 15 residues. Per germline, CDR1 SGHRS and CDR2 YFSETQ. This chain's CDR3 is CASSPGQTYTGELFF. The CDR3, as DNA: TGCGCCAGCAGCCCGGGACAGACGTACACCGGGGAGCTGTTTTTT.

This chain connects TRBV10-3 to TRBJ1-1; 7 positions agree with TRBD1. Germline assignment: CDR1 ENHRY and CDR2 SYGVKD. V was pared by 4 bases and J by 5 bases, with 7 bases of the junction left unmatched. CDR3 length: 14 amino acids. CDR3 in DNA: TGTGCCATCAGTGGCCGGGACAGTCGGACTGAAGCTTTCTTT. Its protein is CAISGRDSRTEAFF.

The chain combines TRBV30 with TRBJ1-1, with D perhaps TRBD1 (6 bases). CDR3 length equals 12 residues. V shed 3 bases and J shed 11 bases, with 16 bases lying between them. Per germline, CDR1 GTSNPN and CDR2 SVGIG (reference sequence). CDR3 protein: CAWRVGGGYAFF. The CDR3, as DNA: TGTGCCTGGAGAGTAGGGGGAGGGTACGCTTTCTTT.

This sequence joins TRBV5-1 and TRBJ2-3; the match to TRBD2 covers 9 bases. V was pared by 3 bases and J by 6 bases, with 8 bases of the junction left unmatched. Germline loops: CDR1 SGHRS, CDR2 YFSETQ. This CDR3 comprises 15 residues. CDR3 sequence: CASSSAAGGQDTQYF. Written as DNA, the CDR3 is TGCGCCAGCAGCTCAGCAGCGGGGGGACAGGATACGCAGTATTTT. Using reference TRBV5-1 and TRBJ2-3 for the parts outside the CDR3, the full variable domain is KAGVTQTPRYLIKTRGQQVTLSCSPISGHRSVSWYQQTPGQGLQFLFEYFSETQRNKGNFPGRFSGRQFSNSRSEMNVSTLELGDSALYLCASSSAAGGQDTQYFGPGTRLTVL.